A single sample is the source of the 25 T cell receptor beta chains below, sequenced in a study of blood T cells in healthy people across ages. The use of a sample-barcoded 5' primer and a J-beta primer mix characterized a second PCR of roughly 7 to 11 cycles. From the 5' RACE reads, TCRdb called clonotypes with MiXCR, one entry per CDR3 protein. The sample carries 1.2 million to 1.5 million distinct CDR3 sequences, around two fifths recorded once. What was sequenced was blood. Receptor source: a woman aged 18-29 years in good health.

There are a few counts of this clonotype. The rearrangement joins TRBV12-3 or TRBV12-4 to TRBJ2-3, with D perhaps TRBD2 (5 bases). The length of the CDR3 is 15 residues. V lost 3 bases and J 4 bases, leaving 14 bases between the germline ends. The CDR3 DNA is TGTGCCAGCAGTTTCGCGTTAGCGTTCCCAGATACGCAGTATTTT. As protein: CASSFALAFPDTQYF.

The chain couples TRBV15 to TRBJ2-7; 8 nucleotides align to TRBD2. The V segment lost 1 base and the J segment 4 bases; nucleotides outside the gene matches: 9. This CDR3 is 16 amino acids long. Germline assignment: CDR1 LNHNV and CDR2 YYDKDF (reference sequence). As DNA, the CDR3 is TGTGCCACCAGCAGAGTTAGCGGGATCCAACAGTACGAGCAGTACTTC. Protein: CATSRVSGIQQYEQYF.

The gene calls are TRBV30 and TRBJ2-1, with D hard to call. Deletions cut 4 bases from V and 0 bases from J, with 13 bases between. Germline CDR1 reads GTSNPN; CDR2 reads SVGIG (reference sequence). This CDR3 spans 15 amino acids. CDR3 in amino acids: CAWIGLESSYNEQFF. DNA for the CDR3: TGTGCCTGGATAGGTCTCGAAAGCTCCTACAATGAGCAGTTCTTC.

The genes are TRBV3-1 and TRBJ1-1, with unresolved D. The CDR3 runs 12 residues. With 5 bases removed from V and 3 bases from J, the gap between germline ends came to 7 bases. Germline V lookup: CDR1 LGHDT, CDR2 YNNKEL (reference sequence). The CDR3 DNA is TGTGCCAGCAGCATGGGTGACACTGAAGCTTTCTTT. The encoded protein is CASSMGDTEAFF.

This clonotype was observed a handful of times. The chain carries TRBV18 and TRBJ2-5, with D possibly TRBD2 on 5 matching bases. The V gene's germline CDR1 is KGHSH and CDR2 LQKENI. Trimming cost V 3 bases and J 5 bases, with 7 bases left between them. CDR3 length equals 12 residues. CDR3 region: CASSPQRETQYF. Written as DNA, the CDR3 is TGTGCCAGCTCACCCCAGCGGGAGACCCAGTACTTC.

The rearrangement uses TRBV12-3 or TRBV12-4 and TRBJ1-6; D remains ambiguous. The CDR3 sequence is 14 residues long. V lost 3 bases and J 6 bases, leaving 9 bases between the germline ends. The CDR3 bases are TGTGCCAGCAGTTTGGCATGGCCTAATTCACCCCTCCACTTT. Its translation: CASSLAWPNSPLHF.

V and J are TRBV9 and TRBJ2-5, with D uncertain. Germline V gene sequence: CDR1 SGDLS, CDR2 YYNGEE. Trimming removed 4 bases from V and 11 bases from J, with 27 bases in between. The CDR3 contains 16 residues. CDR3 region: CASSPSVVETYNGQYF. The CDR3 coding sequence is TGTGCCAGCAGCCCGTCGGTGGTGGAAACCTACAATGGGCAGTACTTC.

This clonotype was observed at least ten times. J is TRBJ2-1 and V is TRBV7-2; D not certain. The germline gives CDR1 SGHTA, CDR2 FQGNSA. This CDR3 is 11 amino acids long. V gave up 6 bases and J gave up 8 bases, with 8 bases separating them. The CDR3 spells CASSSRDEQFF. The CDR3 DNA follows: TGTGCCAGCAGTTCCCGGGATGAGCAGTTCTTC.

This clonotype has only a few counts. The V call is TRBV10-3, the J call TRBJ2-5; D unclear. The V end was cut by 7 bases, the J end by 0 bases, with 9 bases between. CDR1 ENHRY and CDR2 SYGVKD come from the germline V gene. This CDR3 has 13 amino acids. In DNA, the CDR3 is TGTGCCATCAAGTCGAGAGACCAAGAGACCCAGTACTTC. Protein product: CAIKSRDQETQYF.

This clonotype was detected a few times. The chain is built from TRBV6-5 and TRBJ2-7; 7 bases agree with TRBD2. V lost 7 bases and J lost 3; bases outside the gene matches: 12. Germline V gene data show CDR1 as MNHEY and CDR2 as SVGAGI. The CDR3 has 15 amino acids. This chain's CDR3 is CASTQTGAGRYEQYF. The CDR3 DNA reads as TGTGCCAGCACTCAGACGGGAGCGGGGCGCTACGAGCAGTACTTC.

The V gene is TRBV29-1, the J gene TRBJ2-7; TRBD2 aligns across 7 bases. The CDR3 is made up of 11 amino acids. The germline V gene encodes CDR1 SQVTM and CDR2 ANQGSEA. The CDR3 DNA reads TGCTCCGGGGGGACTTCCTACGAGCAGTACTTC. Amino acid sequence: CSGGTSYEQYF.

This clonotype occurred a few times. The CDR3 DNA reads as TGTGCCAGCAGTTACTATCCGAGGGCGGGCTACGAGCAGTACTTC. It specifies CASSYYPRAGYEQYF. The gene calls are TRBV6-5 and TRBJ2-7; D might be TRBD2 (5 bases). V was trimmed by 1 base and J by 3 bases, leaving 13 bases between them. This CDR3 comprises 15 residues. Germline V gives CDR1 MNHEY, CDR2 SVGAGI.

This chain uses TRBV20-1 with TRBJ2-5, with 8 bases fitting TRBD2. CDR1 is DFQATT and CDR2 is SNEGSKA in the germline V gene (reference sequence). V shed 4 bases, J shed 6 bases, and the junction held 10 bases outside the gene matches. The CDR3 runs to 14 residues. CDR3 sequence (DNA): TGCAGTGCTACCCCAAGCGGGAGTGGTCAGACCCAGTACTTC. It yields the protein CSATPSGSGQTQYF.

The chain uses TRBV6-5 and TRBJ2-5; D is unresolved. Per the germline V gene, CDR1 is MNHEY and CDR2 is SVGAGI. V dropped 6 bases and J dropped 5 bases, with 13 bases sitting between them. CDR3 length equals 13 residues. CDR3 protein: CASRGFPRETQYF. CDR3 sequence (DNA): TGTGCCAGCAGGGGGTTCCCTAGGGAGACCCAGTACTTC.

This clonotype was counted between two and nine times. This sequence joins TRBV5-1 and TRBJ2-4; 8 positions match TRBD1. Germline V gives CDR1 SGHRS, CDR2 YFSETQ. V lost 3 bases, J lost 0 bases, and 2 bases stayed unmatched. The CDR3 runs 15 residues. CDR3 sequence: CASSWDRLAKNIQYF. The CDR3 bases are TGCGCCAGCAGCTGGGACAGGCTAGCCAAAAACATTCAGTACTTC.

The rearrangement links TRBV28 to TRBJ2-3, with 14 bases identical to TRBD2. With V trimmed by 5 bases and J by 3 bases, 10 bases remained unmatched. Germline V gives CDR1 MDHEN, CDR2 SYDVKM. The CDR3 contains 18 residues. The CDR3 nucleotides read TGTGCCAGCAGTCGACTAGCGGGGGGGCCCAGAGCGACAGATACGCAGTATTTT. This encodes CASSRLAGGPRATDTQYF.

The table lists this clonotype with a count of one. This chain links TRBV11-3 with TRBJ2-2, with 7 bases matching TRBD2. The germline V gene has CDR1 SGHNT and CDR2 YENEEA. V shed 5 bases, J shed 3 bases, and the junction held 9 bases outside the gene matches. There are 16 residues in the CDR3. CDR3 loop: CASSLGGGSYTGELFF. CDR3 nucleotides: TGTGCCAGCAGCCTTGGCGGGGGATCGTACACCGGGGAGCTGTTTTTT.

With respect to this clonotype: Compared with germline, one end of the junction differs, possibly owing to a read error. V usage is TRBV29-1 and J usage is TRBJ2-1, with D tentatively TRBD1 or TRBD2 (5 bases each). Germline assignment: CDR1 SQVTM and CDR2 ANQGSEA. The CDR3 runs 12 residues. DNA of the CDR3: TGTAGCGCTAGGGGACGTAACAATGAGCAGTTCTTC. Protein: CSARGRNNEQFF.

The chain is built from TRBV5-1 and TRBJ1-4, with TRBD1 matching over 7 bases. The CDR3 sequence is 14 residues long. Germline V gene lookup returns CDR1 SGHRS and CDR2 YFSETQ. J was trimmed by 5 bases and V by 2 bases; bases with no gene match: 3. The CDR3 DNA follows: TGCGCCAGCAGCTTCGGGACAGTCAATGAAAAACTGTTTTTT. Amino acids: CASSFGTVNEKLFF.

Notes on this clonotype: Just one base apart from a much larger clone, this may be a read error. The chain has TRBV7-9 and TRBJ2-7, with 9 bases lining up with TRBD1. In germline, CDR1 is SEHNR, CDR2 FQNEAQ (reference sequence). The CDR3 totals 15 residues. The CDR3 spells CVSSPTRDRDYEQYF. CDR3 sequence (DNA): TGTGTCAGCAGCCCCACGAGGGACAGGGACTACGAGCAGTACTTC.

The chain uses TRBV12-3 or TRBV12-4 and TRBJ1-2, with 7 bases matching TRBD1. CDR3 length: 19 residues. With V trimmed by 7 bases and J by 4 bases, 24 bases remained unmatched. CDR3 protein: CASTPPGVYTGDEGYGYTF. CDR3 in DNA: TGTGCCAGCACTCCACCGGGCGTTTATACAGGGGACGAGGGCTATGGCTACACCTTC.

This clonotype was detected once. V gene TRBV7-9 combines with J gene TRBJ2-2; 7 bases line up with TRBD1. V was pared by 4 bases and J by 4 bases, with 3 bases of the junction left unmatched. The CDR3 totals 14 residues. In germline, CDR1 is SEHNR, CDR2 FQNEAQ (reference sequence). CDR3 in DNA: TGTGCCAGCAGCTCTCGACAGGGCACCGGGGAGCTGTTTTTT. Translated: CASSSRQGTGELFF.

The CDR3 coding sequence is TGCGCCAGCAGTCCGAACCACAGGGGGGATTATGGCTACACCTTC. It encodes CASSPNHRGDYGYTF. The chain employs TRBV10-1 and TRBJ1-2, with TRBD1 matching 8 bases. This CDR3 comprises 15 residues. CDR1 WNHNN and CDR2 SYGVQD come from the germline V gene (reference sequence). V trimming: 5 bases; J trimming: 5 bases; junction bases outside the gene matches: 10.

The sample holds a few counts of this clonotype. The chain uses TRBV7-2 and TRBJ1-6; possible D gene TRBD1, 6 bases. The germline V gene encodes CDR1 SGHTA and CDR2 FQGNSA. V was trimmed by 0 bases and J by 8 bases, leaving 14 bases between them. This CDR3 spans 16 amino acids. CDR3 region: CASSLAPQGIDSPLHF. The CDR3 nucleotides are TGTGCCAGCAGCTTAGCGCCTCAGGGGATTGATTCACCCCTCCACTTT. Variable domain in full (rest from reference TRBV7-2 and TRBJ1-6): GAGVSQSPSNKVTEKGKDVELRCDPISGHTALYWYRQSLGQGLEFLIYFQGNSAPDKSGLPSDRFSAERTGGSVSTLTIQRTQQEDSAVYLCASSLAPQGIDSPLHFGNGTRLTVT.

To note about this clonotype: A read error is possible here, since a much larger clone lies one base away. The chain has TRBV29-1 and TRBJ2-1, with 7 bases identical to TRBD2. CDR1 and CDR2 (germline): SQVTM, ANQGSEA. The CDR3 sequence is 13 residues long. V shed 4 bases, J shed 4 bases, and the junction held 4 bases outside the gene matches. CDR3 nucleotides: TGCAGCGTTGGCAGGGAGGGATACAATGAGCAGTTCTTC. It codes for CSVGREGYNEQFF.